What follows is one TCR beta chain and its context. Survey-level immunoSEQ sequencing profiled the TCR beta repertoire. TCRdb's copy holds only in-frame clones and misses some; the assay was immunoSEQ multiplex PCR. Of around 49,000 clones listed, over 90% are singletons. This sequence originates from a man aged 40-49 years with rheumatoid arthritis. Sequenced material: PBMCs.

CDR3 DNA sequence: TGTGCCACCAGTGATCCCCCCAAAGGGGGCCAAAATGAGCAGTTCTTC. As protein: CATSDPPKGGQNEQFF. The chain is built from TRBV24-1 and TRBJ2-1; 7 positions agree with TRBD1. There are 16 residues in the CDR3. Losses at the gene ends were 3 bases for V and 7 bases for J; bases not matched to a gene: 11. The germline V gene encodes CDR1 KGHDR and CDR2 SFDVKD.